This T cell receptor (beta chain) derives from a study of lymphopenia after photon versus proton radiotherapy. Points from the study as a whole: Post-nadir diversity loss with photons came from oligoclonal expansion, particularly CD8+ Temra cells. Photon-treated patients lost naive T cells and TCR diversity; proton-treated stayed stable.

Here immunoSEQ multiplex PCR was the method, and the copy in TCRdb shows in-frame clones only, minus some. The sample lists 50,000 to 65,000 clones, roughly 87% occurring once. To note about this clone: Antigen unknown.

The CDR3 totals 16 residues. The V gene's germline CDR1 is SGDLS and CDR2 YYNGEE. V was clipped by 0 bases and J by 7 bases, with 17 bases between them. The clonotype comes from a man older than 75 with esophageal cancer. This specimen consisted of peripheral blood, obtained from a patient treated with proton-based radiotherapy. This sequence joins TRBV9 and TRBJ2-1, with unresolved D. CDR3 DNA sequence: TGTGCCAGCAGCGTAGATCCGCCAGGTCTGAGTAATGAGCAGTTCTTC. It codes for CASSVDPPGLSNEQFF. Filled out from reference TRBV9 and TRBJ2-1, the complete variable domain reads DSGVTQTPKHLITATGQRVTLRCSPRSGDLSVYWYQQSLDQGLQFLIQYYNGEERAKGNILERFSAQQFPDLHSELNLSSLELGDSALYFCASSVDPPGLSNEQFFGPGTRLTVL.